This T cell receptor (beta chain) comes out of a study of CD8+ T cells in alopecia areata. Study information: Tofacitinib was taken orally by treated patients, and the dose was 5 to 10 mg twice daily.

Trimming cost V 0 bases and J 7 bases, with 10 bases left between them. The V gene's germline CDR1 is LNHNV and CDR2 YYDKDF (reference sequence). The CDR3 totals 14 residues. RNA was extracted and reverse transcribed into cDNA as the sequencing template. TCRdb's table, derived via immunoSEQ multiplex PCR, lists solely in-frame clones and lacks some. The data show about 200,000 clones, 57% seen once. This clone was observed a few times. Its antigen remains unidentified. Whole-study results and caveats: Across lesional scalp, and particularly alopecia totalis/universalis, clonality surpassed that of normal scalp.

This clonotype was obtained from a human donor with alopecia areata. Sample: CD4+ T cells sorted from blood, taken at week 0. This chain joins TRBV15 and TRBJ2-1, with D tentatively TRBD1 (5 bases). CDR3 residues: CATSRDQGRNEQFF. CDR3 nucleotide sequence: TGTGCCACCAGCAGAGATCAGGGTAGGAATGAGCAGTTCTTC.